The T cell receptor (beta chain) under discussion was sequenced for a study of Ad26.COV2.S vaccination and SARS-CoV-2 variants. As to treatment: roughly 20 received Ad26.COV2.S at low or high dose, single or two shots; roughly five received placebo; per-sample allocation not given. The samples date from day 63 after the first vaccine or placebo injection. An Ad26 vector that expressed Wuhan-strain SARS-CoV-2 spike constituted the vaccine. Worth noting for this clone: Its specificity is not known.

CDR1 is SEHNR and CDR2 is FQNEAQ in the germline V gene (reference sequence). The CDR3 has 14 amino acids. The V gene lost 4 bases and the J gene lost 1 base, with 10 bases spanning the gap. Generated by immunoSEQ multiplex PCR, the TCRdb table keeps only in-frame clones and is missing some. The sample has some 410,000 clones; around 92% are singletons. Findings of the study overall: There was reportedly substantial breadth in spike-specific CD8+ and CD4+ T cell responses after vaccination. Relative to placebo recipients, vaccine recipients exhibited elevated spike-specific TCR breadth.

The gene calls are TRBV7-9 and TRBJ2-5; possibly TRBD1 for D (6 bases). This receptor was obtained from a person between 18 and 59 years old who received the Ad26.COV2.S COVID-19 vaccine or a placebo. Sequences were derived from peripheral blood, sampled in a trial of Ad26.COV2.S vaccine versus placebo. In nucleotides, the CDR3 is TGTGCCAGCAGCTACGGACAGTTCCAAGAGACCCAGTACTTC. This codes for CASSYGQFQETQYF. Full variable domain (missing parts from reference TRBV7-9 and TRBJ2-5): DTGVSQNPRHKITKRGQNVTFRCDPISEHNRLYWYRQTLGQGPEFLTYFQNEAQLEKSRLLSDRFSAERPKGSFSTLEIQRTEQGDSAMYLCASSYGQFQETQYFGPGTRLLVL.